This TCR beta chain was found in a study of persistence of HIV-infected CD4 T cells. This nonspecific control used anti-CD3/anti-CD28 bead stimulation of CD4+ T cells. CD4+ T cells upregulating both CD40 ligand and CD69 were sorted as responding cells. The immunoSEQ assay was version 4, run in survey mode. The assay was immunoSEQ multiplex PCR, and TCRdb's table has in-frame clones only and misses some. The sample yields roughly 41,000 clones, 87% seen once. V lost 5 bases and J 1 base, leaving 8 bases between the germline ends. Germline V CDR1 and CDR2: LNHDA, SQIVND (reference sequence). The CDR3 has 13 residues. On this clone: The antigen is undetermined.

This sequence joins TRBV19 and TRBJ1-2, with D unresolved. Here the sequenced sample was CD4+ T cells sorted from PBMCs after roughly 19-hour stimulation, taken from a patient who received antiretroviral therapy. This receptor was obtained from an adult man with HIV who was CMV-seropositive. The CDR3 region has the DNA TGTGCCAGTAGTTTTCGGGATAACTATGGCTACACCTTC. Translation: CASSFRDNYGYTF.